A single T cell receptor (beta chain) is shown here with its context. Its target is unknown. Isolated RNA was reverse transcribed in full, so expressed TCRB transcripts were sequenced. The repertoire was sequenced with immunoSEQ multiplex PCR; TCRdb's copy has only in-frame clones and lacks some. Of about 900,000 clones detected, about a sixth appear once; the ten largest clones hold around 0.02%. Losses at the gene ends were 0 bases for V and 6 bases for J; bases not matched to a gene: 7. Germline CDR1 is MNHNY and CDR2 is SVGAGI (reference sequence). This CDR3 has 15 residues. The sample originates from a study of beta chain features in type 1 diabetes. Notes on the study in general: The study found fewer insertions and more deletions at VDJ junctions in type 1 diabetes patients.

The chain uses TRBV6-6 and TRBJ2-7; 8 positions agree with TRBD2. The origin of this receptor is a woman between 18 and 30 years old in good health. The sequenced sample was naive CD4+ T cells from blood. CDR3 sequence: CASSYSPGLGGEQYF. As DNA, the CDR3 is TGTGCCAGCAGTTACTCGCCGGGACTAGGCGGCGAGCAGTACTTC.